The TCR beta chain under discussion was sequenced for a study of cytomegalovirus exposure and HLA in healthy donors. Regarding the study as a whole: Most TCR sequences were rare, but some public TCRs occurred in many donors. The study designated roughly 160 TCR beta chains cytomegalovirus-associated. A few of the chains that were CMV-associated were confirmed in vitro to be specific for CMV antigens.

Measured with immunoSEQ multiplex PCR; TCRdb has only the in-frame clones, and not every one. Of roughly 50,000 clones listed, about 92% were seen once; the top ten hold about 1.5%. The donors were members of the validation cohort, which comprised about 120 subjects and was separate from the first cohort of 666 subjects. About this clone itself: Its antigen is not identified.

The source material was PBMCs. This clonotype was sampled from a young woman in good health and CMV-seropositive.

The CDR3, as DNA: TGCGCCAGCAGCCAAGCAGGGGCTGTAAACTATGGCTACACCTTC. This codes for CASSQAGAVNYGYTF. V is TRBV4-3 and J is TRBJ1-2; possibly TRBD1 for D (6 bases). Germline assignment: CDR1 LGHNA and CDR2 YSLEER. CDR3 length: 15 residues. The V gene lost 1 base and the J gene lost 2 bases, with 11 bases spanning the gap.